The entry that follows covers one TCR beta chain sequence. Its antigen is undetermined. The entry originates in a study of spatial heterogeneity in lung cancer. Study results and limitations: The appearance of ubiquitous expanded tumor TCRs in blood was greater at resection than follow-up.

The CDR3 is 15 amino acids. The V segment lost 5 bases and the J segment 3 bases; nucleotides outside the gene matches: 6. Germline CDR1 SGHTA, CDR2 FQGTGA. Every molecule of TCR cDNA had its own unique molecular identifier. TCRdb reprocessed the 5' RACE reads via MiXCR and lists one record per CDR3 protein. The table shows over 45,000 distinct CDR3 sequences, with approximately 5.7% occurring only once. The time point: sample taken at primary tumor resection. The donors comprised about 65 untreated early-stage non-small cell lung cancer patients. No cells were sorted before sequencing. The whole RNA sequenced was extracted from tumor, nontumor lung or frozen PBMC.

The TCR comes from a male donor with early-stage non-small cell lung cancer. V usage is TRBV7-3 and J usage is TRBJ2-3; 9 positions match TRBD2. The sample in question was PBMCs, obtained at surgery. The CDR3, as DNA: TGTGCCAGCAGCCCCACGACTAGCGGAACAGATACGCAGTATTTT. This codes for CASSPTTSGTDTQYF.